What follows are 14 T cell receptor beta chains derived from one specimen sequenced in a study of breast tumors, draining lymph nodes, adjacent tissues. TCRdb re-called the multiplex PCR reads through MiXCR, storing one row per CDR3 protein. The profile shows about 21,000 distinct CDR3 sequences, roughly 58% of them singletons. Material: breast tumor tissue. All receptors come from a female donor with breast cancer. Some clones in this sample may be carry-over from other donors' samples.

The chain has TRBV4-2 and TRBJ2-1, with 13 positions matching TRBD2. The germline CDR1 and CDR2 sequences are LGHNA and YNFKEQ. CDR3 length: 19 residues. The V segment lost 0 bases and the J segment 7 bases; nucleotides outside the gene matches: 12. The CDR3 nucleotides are TGTGCCAGCAGCCAAGATGGGACTAGCGGGGCAGACTACATGAATGAGCAGTTCTTC. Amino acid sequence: CASSQDGTSGADYMNEQFF.

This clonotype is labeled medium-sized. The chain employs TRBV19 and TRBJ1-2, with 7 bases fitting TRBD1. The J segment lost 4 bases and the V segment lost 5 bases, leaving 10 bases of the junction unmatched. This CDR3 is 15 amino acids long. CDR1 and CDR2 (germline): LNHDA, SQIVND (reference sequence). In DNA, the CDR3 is TGTGCCAGTAGTCCCCGACAGGGACTGGGCTATGGCTACACCTTC. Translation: CASSPRQGLGYGYTF.

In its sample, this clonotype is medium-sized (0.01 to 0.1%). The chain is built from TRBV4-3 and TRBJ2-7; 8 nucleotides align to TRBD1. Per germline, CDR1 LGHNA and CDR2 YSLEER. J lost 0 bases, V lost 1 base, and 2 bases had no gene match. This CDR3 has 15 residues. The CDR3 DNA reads TGCGCCAGCAGCCAAGGGACAGGGAGCTCCTACGAGCAGTACTTC. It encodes CASSQGTGSSYEQYF.

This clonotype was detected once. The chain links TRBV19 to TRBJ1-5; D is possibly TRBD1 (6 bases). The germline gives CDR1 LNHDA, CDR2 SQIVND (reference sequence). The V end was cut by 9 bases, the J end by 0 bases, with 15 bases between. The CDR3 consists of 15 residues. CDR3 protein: CASRIGQNSNQPQHF. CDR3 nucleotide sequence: TGTGCCAGCAGAATAGGACAGAATAGCAATCAGCCCCAGCATTTT.

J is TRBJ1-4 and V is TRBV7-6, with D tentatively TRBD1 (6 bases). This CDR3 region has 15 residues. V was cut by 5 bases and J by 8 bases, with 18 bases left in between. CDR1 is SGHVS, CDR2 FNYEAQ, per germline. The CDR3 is CASSLTSRGEEKLFF. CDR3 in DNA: TGTGCCAGCAGCCTAACGAGTAGGGGGGAGGAAAAACTGTTTTTT.

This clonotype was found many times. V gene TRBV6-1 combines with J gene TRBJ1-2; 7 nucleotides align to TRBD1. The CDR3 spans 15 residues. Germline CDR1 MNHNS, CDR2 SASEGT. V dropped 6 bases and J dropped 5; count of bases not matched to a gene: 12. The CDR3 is CASSSPPGGRYGYTF. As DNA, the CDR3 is TGTGCCAGCAGCTCCCCGCCAGGGGGTAGATATGGCTACACCTTC.

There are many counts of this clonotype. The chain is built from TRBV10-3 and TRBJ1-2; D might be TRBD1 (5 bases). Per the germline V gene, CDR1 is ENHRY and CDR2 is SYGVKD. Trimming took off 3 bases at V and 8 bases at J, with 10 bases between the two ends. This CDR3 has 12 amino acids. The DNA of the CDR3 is TGTGCCATCAGTGAACTGGGGGAAGGCTACACCTTC. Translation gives CAISELGEGYTF.

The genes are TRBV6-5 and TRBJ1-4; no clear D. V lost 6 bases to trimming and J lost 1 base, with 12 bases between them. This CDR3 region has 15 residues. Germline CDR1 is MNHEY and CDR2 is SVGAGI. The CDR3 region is CASRATTVTNEKLFF. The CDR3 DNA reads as TGTGCCAGCAGAGCTACGACGGTAACTAATGAAAAACTGTTTTTT.

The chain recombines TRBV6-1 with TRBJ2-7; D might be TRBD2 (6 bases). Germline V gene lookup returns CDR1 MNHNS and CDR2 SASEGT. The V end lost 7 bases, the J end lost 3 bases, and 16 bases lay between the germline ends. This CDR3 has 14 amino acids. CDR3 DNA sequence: TGTGCCAGCAAACACGGGGGTTGGGGCTACGAGCAGTACGTC. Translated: CASKHGGWGYEQYV.

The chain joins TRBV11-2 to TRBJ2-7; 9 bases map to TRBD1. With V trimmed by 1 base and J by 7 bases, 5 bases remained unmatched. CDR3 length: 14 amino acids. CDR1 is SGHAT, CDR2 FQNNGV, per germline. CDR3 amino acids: CASSLVTGGQEQYF. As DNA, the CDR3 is TGTGCCAGCAGCTTAGTGACAGGGGGGCAGGAGCAGTACTTC.

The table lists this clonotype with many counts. The CDR3 DNA reads TGTGCCAGCAGGGGACAGGACTCTGGGGCCAACGTCCTGACTTTC. Protein: CASRGQDSGANVLTF. This rearrangement joins TRBV6-6 to TRBJ2-6, with TRBD1 identical over 8 bases. Germline V lookup: CDR1 MNHNY, CDR2 SVGAGI (reference sequence). This CDR3 comprises 15 residues. With V trimmed by 6 bases and J by 0 bases, 1 base remained unmatched.

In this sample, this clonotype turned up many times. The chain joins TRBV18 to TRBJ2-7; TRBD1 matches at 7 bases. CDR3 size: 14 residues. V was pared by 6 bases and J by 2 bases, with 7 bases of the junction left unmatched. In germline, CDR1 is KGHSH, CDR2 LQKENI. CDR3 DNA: TGTGCCAGCTCCGGTCCGACAGGGACCTACGAGCAGTACTTC. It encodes CASSGPTGTYEQYF.

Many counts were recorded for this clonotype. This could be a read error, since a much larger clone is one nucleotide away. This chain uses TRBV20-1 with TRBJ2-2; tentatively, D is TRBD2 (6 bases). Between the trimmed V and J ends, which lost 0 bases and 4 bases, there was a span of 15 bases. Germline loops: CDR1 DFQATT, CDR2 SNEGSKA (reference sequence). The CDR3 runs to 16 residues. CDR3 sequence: CSARDALASTTGELFF. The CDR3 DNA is TGCAGTGCTAGAGATGCACTAGCCTCGACCACCGGGGAGCTGTTTTTT.

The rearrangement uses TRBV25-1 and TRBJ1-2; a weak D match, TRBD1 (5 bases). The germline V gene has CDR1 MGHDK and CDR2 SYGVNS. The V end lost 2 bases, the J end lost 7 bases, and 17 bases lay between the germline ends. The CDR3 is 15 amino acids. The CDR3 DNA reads TGTGCCAGCAGTGAAGCCTCCTCGGGGGTTGGTGGCTACACCTTC. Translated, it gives CASSEASSGVGGYTF.